Detailed here is one T cell receptor beta chain. This CDR3 is also generated by other DNA sequences in the sample. The sample is drawn from a study of blood T cell repertoires in COVID-19. Method: immunoSEQ multiplex PCR; TCRdb's copy keeps in-frame clones and lacks some. Of under 400,000 clones in the sample, more than 75% were seen once. Germline loops: CDR1 SGHRS, CDR2 YFSETQ. V was shortened by 7 bases and J by 1 base, with 15 bases between the two germline ends. There are 15 residues in the CDR3. The rearrangement uses TRBV5-1 and TRBJ1-5; D ambiguous. The sequencing input was peripheral blood. This TCR derives from a woman under 40 with COVID-19, enrolled during active disease. CDR3 sequence (DNA): TGCGCCAGCTCCCCGTCGGGAGGCAGCAATCAGCCCCAGCATTTT. It codes for CASSPSGGSNQPQHF.